What follows are 18 T cell receptor beta chains derived from one specimen sequenced in a study of T cells in Graves' hyperthyroidism and ophthalmopathy. From RNA transcripts, TCR beta CDR3 regions were amplified. A first-round RT-PCR of the TCR CDR3 used the HTBI primer set. TCRdb re-called the multiplex PCR reads through MiXCR, storing one row per CDR3 protein. The sample includes 750,000 to 900,000 distinct CDR3 sequences, more than 30% seen only once; the top ten take approximately 8.7%. Input material: blood. These receptors originate from a man younger than 30 with Graves' hyperthyroidism.

Ten or more counts support this clonotype. J is TRBJ1-2 and V is TRBV7-2; 11 bases match TRBD1. V was clipped by 5 bases and J by 8 bases; unmatched bases: 7. The CDR3 spans 14 residues. The germline CDR1 and CDR2 sequences are SGHTA and FQGNSA. The CDR3 nucleotides read TGTGCCAGCAGCCGGACAGGGGGCGCAGGAGGCTACACCTTC. It encodes CASSRTGGAGGYTF. Full variable domain (remainder filled in from reference TRBV7-2 and TRBJ1-2): GAGVSQSPSNKVTEKGKDVELRCDPISGHTALYWYRQSLGQGLEFLIYFQGNSAPDKSGLPSDRFSAERTGGSVSTLTIQRTQQEDSAVYLCASSRTGGAGGYTFGSGTRLTVV.

Regarding this clonotype: The junction departs from the called germline gene at one end, perhaps through a read error. The chain joins TRBV10-3 to TRBJ2-7; TRBD1 matches 7 bases. The CDR3 extends over 15 amino acids. The V gene's germline CDR1 is ENHRY and CDR2 SYGVKD. The CDR3 region is CASSYFWTGTDEQYF. CDR3 nucleotides: TGTGCCAGCAGTTACTTTTGGACAGGAACCGACGAGCAGTACTTC.

The chain recombines TRBV11-2 with TRBJ2-7; no clear D gene. V lost 3 bases to trimming and J lost 4 bases, with 13 bases between them. CDR1 SGHAT and CDR2 FQNNGV come from the germline V gene. The CDR3 length is 14 residues. This chain's CDR3 is CASSFGGNEYEQYF. The DNA for the CDR3 is TGTGCCAGCAGCTTCGGCGGAAACGAATACGAGCAGTACTTC.

This clonotype was seen ten or more times. The chain couples TRBV29-1 to TRBJ2-7; unclear D gene. The V gene's germline CDR1 is SQVTM and CDR2 ANQGSEA. The CDR3 consists of 14 residues. V shed 4 bases and J shed 6 bases, with 19 bases lying between them. The CDR3 sequence is CSVVLGSPSGEQYF. CDR3 DNA sequence: TGCAGCGTTGTTTTAGGCAGCCCATCGGGCGAGCAGTACTTC.

The chain couples TRBV12-3 or TRBV12-4 to TRBJ1-6; D gene unclear. There are 17 residues in the CDR3. Trimming left V 7 bases short and J 0 bases short, with 16 bases between. The CDR3: CASTGGAQSSYNSPLHF. CDR3 sequence (DNA): TGTGCCAGCACCGGCGGCGCTCAGAGCTCCTATAATTCACCCCTCCACTTT.

V gene TRBV4-3 combines with J gene TRBJ2-5; a possible D gene is TRBD2 (5 bases). The germline V gene has CDR1 LGHNA and CDR2 YSLEER. The CDR3 has 15 amino acids. V dropped 1 base and J dropped 2 bases, with 11 bases sitting between them. CDR3: CASSQGWGDQETQYF. The CDR3, as DNA: TGCGCCAGCAGCCAAGGATGGGGAGATCAAGAGACCCAGTACTTC.

This clonotype was counted at least ten times. The gene calls are TRBV20-1 and TRBJ1-2; D is unresolved. The CDR3 is 11 amino acids. V gave up 1 base and J gave up 6 bases, with 6 bases separating them. Germline CDR1 is DFQATT and CDR2 is SNEGSKA (reference sequence). DNA for the CDR3: TGCAGTGCTAGAGGGACGGATGGCTACACCTTC. This translates into CSARGTDGYTF.

In its sample, this clonotype was seen many times. The chain employs TRBV15 and TRBJ2-5; 7 bases fit TRBD2. This CDR3 comprises 14 residues. Germline CDR1 is LNHNV and CDR2 is YYDKDF (reference sequence). Losses at the gene ends were 0 bases for V and 5 bases for J; bases not matched to a gene: 3. The CDR3 loop is CATSRDEGGETQYF. CDR3 nucleotides: TGTGCCACCAGCAGAGATGAGGGAGGGGAGACCCAGTACTTC.

This clonotype has just one count. A much larger clone differs from this one at a single base, so this may be a read error. This rearrangement joins TRBV7-3 to TRBJ1-1, with TRBD1 identical over 8 bases. The germline V gene has CDR1 SGHTA and CDR2 FQGTGA. V was clipped by 9 bases and J by 1 base; unmatched bases: 10. The CDR3 spans 15 residues. In DNA, the CDR3 is TGTGCCAGGAGCCCCATTGGGACAGGGAACACTGAAGCTTTCTTT. Protein sequence: CARSPIGTGNTEAFF.

The rearrangement joins TRBV7-9 to TRBJ2-7; 10 nucleotides agree with TRBD1. This CDR3 contains 16 residues. With 9 bases clipped from V and 3 bases from J, the junction kept 14 bases outside the gene matches. CDR1 is SEHNR and CDR2 is FQNEAQ in the germline V gene (reference sequence). Written as DNA, the CDR3 is TGTGCCAGGAACCCGGACAGGGGGACTCTCTTCTACGAGCAGTACTTC. This encodes CARNPDRGTLFYEQYF.

This clonotype has ten or more counts. This chain uses TRBV25-1 with TRBJ2-7, with D perhaps being TRBD1 or TRBD2 (6 bases each). The CDR3 sequence is 14 residues long. CDR1 is MGHDK and CDR2 is SYGVNS in the germline V gene. V lost 2 bases and J lost 5, with 13 bases in between. The chain's CDR3 is CASSEGRGEDEQYF. CDR3 coding DNA: TGTGCCAGCAGTGAAGGTAGGGGGGAAGACGAGCAGTACTTC.

Concerning this clonotype: A junction end diverges from the germline sequence, so it may reflect a read error. The J gene is TRBJ1-4, the V gene TRBV7-9; 8 bases line up with TRBD1. Per the germline V gene, CDR1 is SEHNR and CDR2 is FQNEAQ (reference sequence). This CDR3 is built from 13 residues. The CDR3 protein is CASGDRSGEKLSF. CDR3 DNA: TGTGCCAGCGGGGACAGGAGCGGAGAAAAACTGTCTTTT.

This clonotype was counted at least ten times. A read error may produce the germline difference seen at one junction end. The chain employs TRBV7-7 and TRBJ2-5; D may be TRBD2 (5 bases). The CDR3 consists of 16 residues. Germline values: CDR1 SSHAT, CDR2 FNYEAQ (reference sequence). CDR3 DNA sequence: TGTGCTAGCAGCTTAGCTCCAGCGGCATATCAAGAGACCCAGTACTTC. It codes for CASSLAPAAYQETQYF.

The chain links TRBV2 to TRBJ2-7, with 8 bases identical to TRBD1. The CDR3 has 13 residues. V shed 7 bases, J shed 5 bases, and the junction held 7 bases outside the gene matches. Germline lookup yields CDR1 SNHLY and CDR2 FYNNEI. DNA of the CDR3: TGTGCCAGCAATGTCGACAGGGGCCACGAGCAGTACTTC. As protein: CASNVDRGHEQYF.

Many counts were recorded for this clonotype. The chain carries TRBV29-1 and TRBJ1-1; D unclear. This CDR3 spans 14 amino acids. V was cut by 0 bases and J by 4 bases, with 12 bases left in between. The germline gives CDR1 SQVTM, CDR2 ANQGSEA. For the CDR3, the DNA is TGCAGCGTTGAAGATCTTCGCGGGTTCACTGAAGCTTTCTTT. This encodes CSVEDLRGFTEAFF. The full variable domain, its missing parts supplied by reference TRBV29-1 and TRBJ1-1, is SAVISQKPSRDICQRGTSLTIQCQVDSQVTMMFWYRQQPGQSLTLIATANQGSEATYESGFVIDKFPISRPNLTFSTLTVSNMSPEDSSIYLCSVEDLRGFTEAFFGQGTRLTVV.

The rearrangement uses TRBV12-3 or TRBV12-4 and TRBJ1-6; 8 nucleotides line up with TRBD1. This CDR3 has 15 amino acids. The ends lost 8 bases at V and 9 bases at J; junction bases unmatched: 12. The CDR3 DNA is TGTGCCAGCTACATCCTGGACAGGGAGAGTTCACCCCTCCACTTT. Translating gives CASYILDRESSPLHF.

Notes on this clonotype: A much more abundant neighbour one base away suggests this may be a read error. The V call is TRBV7-9, the J call TRBJ1-1; 11 bases are shared with TRBD1. In germline, CDR1 is SEHNR, CDR2 FQNEAQ (reference sequence). This CDR3 is 15 amino acids long. Losses at the gene ends were 2 bases for V and 3 bases for J; bases not matched to a gene: 2. CDR3 bases: TGTGCCAGCAGCTTACCGGGACAGGGGGACACTGAAGCTTTCTTT. Its translation is CASSLPGQGDTEAFF.

CDR3 region: CASSPGTAHPGFF. The CDR3 nucleotides read TGTGCCAGCAGCCCTGGGACAGCCCACCCTGGGTTTTTT. This chain joins TRBV6-1 and TRBJ1-4, with TRBD1 identical over 7 bases. The CDR3 loop spans 13 amino acids. V was pared by 6 bases and J by 16 bases, with 14 bases of the junction left unmatched. Per the germline V gene, CDR1 is MNHNS and CDR2 is SASEGT.